A single T cell receptor beta chain is shown here with its context. What it binds is unknown. The record originates from a study of T cell responses to AZD1222 COVID-19 vaccine. Study in general: Analyses pooled second doses at about 4 or about 12 weeks.

The junction had 9 bases not matched to a gene; V was cut back by 4 bases and J by 3 bases. CDR1 is SGDLS and CDR2 is YYNGEE in the germline V gene. This CDR3 comprises 16 residues. Profiled with immunoSEQ multiplex PCR; TCRdb holds only in-frame clones, not every one. The table records about 120,000 clones, about 87% of them present only once. General study results and limits: Of the AZD1222 recipients, only five to seven were seropositive at baseline. After the peak T cell response, and only then, were repertoires sampled.

This clonotype was obtained from an adult in good health. The V call is TRBV9, the J call TRBJ2-4, with 8 bases identical to TRBD2. The input for sequencing was peripheral blood, taken on day 0 of AZD1222 vaccination. This chain's CDR3 is CASSPREGEVKNIQYF. CDR3 nucleotide sequence: TGTGCCAGCAGCCCCCGGGAGGGGGAGGTCAAAAACATTCAGTACTTC.